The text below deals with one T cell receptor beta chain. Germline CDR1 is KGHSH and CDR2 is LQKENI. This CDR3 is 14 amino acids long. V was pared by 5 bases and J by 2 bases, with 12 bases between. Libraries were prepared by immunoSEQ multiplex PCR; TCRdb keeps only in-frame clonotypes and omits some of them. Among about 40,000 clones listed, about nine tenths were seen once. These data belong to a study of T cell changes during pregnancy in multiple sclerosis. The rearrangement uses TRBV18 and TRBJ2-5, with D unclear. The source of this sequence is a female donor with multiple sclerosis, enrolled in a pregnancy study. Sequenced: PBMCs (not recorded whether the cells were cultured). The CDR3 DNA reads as TGTGCCAGCTCATCATCCATGAGGCAAGAGACCCAGTACTTC. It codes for CASSSSMRQETQYF.